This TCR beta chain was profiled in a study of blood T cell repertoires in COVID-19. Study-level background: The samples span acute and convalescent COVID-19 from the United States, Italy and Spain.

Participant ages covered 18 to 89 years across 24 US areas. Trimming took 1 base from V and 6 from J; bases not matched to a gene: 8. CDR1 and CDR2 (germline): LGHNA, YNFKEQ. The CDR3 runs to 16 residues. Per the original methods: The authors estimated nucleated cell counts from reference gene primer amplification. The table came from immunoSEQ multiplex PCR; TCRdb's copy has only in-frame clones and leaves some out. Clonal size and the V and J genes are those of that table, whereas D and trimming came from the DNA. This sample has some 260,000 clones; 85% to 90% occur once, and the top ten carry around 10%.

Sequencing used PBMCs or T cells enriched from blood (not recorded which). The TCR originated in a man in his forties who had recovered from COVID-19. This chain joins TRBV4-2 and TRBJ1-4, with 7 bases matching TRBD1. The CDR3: CASSQVGDRAYEKLFF. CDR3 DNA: TGTGCCAGCAGCCAAGTAGGTGACAGGGCTTATGAAAAACTGTTTTTT.